The 10 T cell receptor beta chains given below trace back to one sample, sequenced in a study of shared clonotypes between healthy human individuals. CD45RO negativity and positive selection for CCR7 defined naive CD8 cells, a population that excluded terminally differentiated effector memory CD45RA+ cells. This table comes from immunoSEQ multiplex PCR, and its TCRdb copy is limited to in-frame clones, with some not included. The sample has about 2.1 million clones; over 85% are singletons. The sample was naive CD8+ T cells from PBMCs. The origin of the receptors is a man aged 18 to 35 in good health. Some clones in this sample may be carry-over from other donors' samples.

The chain joins TRBV28 to TRBJ2-5, with D tentatively TRBD1 (5 bases). CDR1 and CDR2 (germline): MDHEN, SYDVKM. The CDR3 totals 15 residues. Trimming pared 5 bases from V and 4 bases from J, leaving 17 bases between. The CDR3 DNA follows: TGTGCCAGCAGTCCACGACAGAATTCGGGAGAGACCCAGTACTTC. Encoded protein: CASSPRQNSGETQYF. Variable domain in full (rest from reference TRBV28 and TRBJ2-5): DVKVTQSSRYLVKRTGEKVFLECVQDMDHENMFWYRQDPGLGLRLIYFSYDVKMKEKGDIPEGYSVSREKKERFSLILESASTNQTSMYLCASSPRQNSGETQYFGPGTRLLVL.

The chain links TRBV7-8 to TRBJ2-1; 8 bases line up with TRBD2. In germline, CDR1 is SGHVS, CDR2 FQNEAQ. V shed 3 bases, J shed 3 bases, and the junction held 4 bases outside the gene matches. The CDR3 spans 15 residues. The CDR3 DNA follows: TGTGCCAGCAGCTTTAGCGGGACCCGCTACAATGAGCAGTTCTTC. Amino acids: CASSFSGTRYNEQFF.

This clone appeared a few times. V and J are TRBV7-3 and TRBJ2-2; 14 positions match TRBD2. From germline, CDR1 is SGHTA and CDR2 FQGTGA. CDR3 length: 17 residues. The V and J ends lost 2 bases and 10 bases, in that order; junction bases with no gene match: 9. Here the CDR3 reads CASSLGYPGLAGEELFF. The CDR3 DNA follows: TGTGCCAGCAGCTTAGGTTACCCGGGACTAGCGGGAGAGGAGCTGTTTTTT.

This clone was observed a single time. This rearrangement joins TRBV30 to TRBJ2-7; D perhaps matches TRBD2 (7 bases). The V and J ends lost 2 bases and 5 bases respectively, with 16 bases between them. In germline, CDR1 is GTSNPN, CDR2 SVGIG (reference sequence). The CDR3 length is 14 residues. In nucleotides, the CDR3 is TGTGCCTGGAGTCCCCTGGGGGGGGGCGACGAGCAGTACTTC. This gives the protein CAWSPLGGGDEQYF.

In this sample, this clone turned up once. This chain uses TRBV18 with TRBJ2-2; the match to TRBD2 covers 9 bases. Unmatched junction bases numbered 11, after V lost 1 base and J lost 5 bases. CDR1 and CDR2 from the germline V gene are KGHSH and LQKENI. The CDR3 loop spans 18 amino acids. The DNA of the CDR3 is TGTGCCAGCTCACCACTTTATGGGATAGCGGGAGAGACCGGGGAGCTGTTTTTT. Protein: CASSPLYGIAGETGELFF.

Only one count was recorded for this clone. The chain employs TRBV5-6 and TRBJ1-1; D is undetermined. The CDR3 is 13 residues long. The ends were cut back, 7 bases at V and 3 bases at J, with 13 bases in the middle. Germline values: CDR1 SGHDT, CDR2 YYEEEE. CDR3 nucleotide sequence: TGTGCCAGCGGCAGTCTGTGGGACACTGAAGCTTTCTTT. This translates into CASGSLWDTEAFF.

The rearrangement joins TRBV10-1 to TRBJ2-7; TRBD1 matches at 8 bases. Germline V gene sequence: CDR1 WNHNN, CDR2 SYGVQD (reference sequence). J was trimmed by 0 bases and V by 3 bases; bases with no gene match: 4. CDR3 length: 15 amino acids. DNA of the CDR3: TGCGCCAGCAGTGATAAGGACAGGGACTCCTACGAGCAGTACTTC. Amino acids: CASSDKDRDSYEQYF.

This sequence joins TRBV15 and TRBJ2-5; 12 positions match TRBD1. Gene TRBJ2-7 matches the end of the DNA better, so the J call may be wrong. CDR1 and CDR2 (germline): LNHNV, YYDKDF (reference sequence). The CDR3 contains 14 residues. The CDR3 nucleotides are TGTGCCACCAGCACCGGGACAGGGGGCGACGAGCAGTACTTC. It yields the protein CATSTGTGGDEQYF.

V is TRBV5-1 and J is TRBJ2-2; TRBD2 aligns across 7 bases. V shed 3 bases and J 7 bases; nucleotides not matched to a gene: 3. The CDR3 runs to 13 residues. The germline V gene encodes CDR1 SGHRS and CDR2 YFSETQ. CDR3 DNA sequence: TGCGCCAGCAGCTGGGAGGGGCGCGGGGAGCTGTTTTTT. It codes for CASSWEGRGELFF.

This clone was picked up a small number of times. The V call is TRBV27, the J call TRBJ1-1; TRBD1 is a possible D gene (6 bases). Looked up from germline, CDR1 is MNHEY and CDR2 is SMNVEV (reference sequence). The CDR3 loop spans 14 amino acids. The V end lost 7 bases, the J end lost 3 bases, and 15 bases lay between the germline ends. CDR3 in amino acids: CASNPTGMYTEAFF. Here the CDR3 DNA reads TGTGCCAGCAACCCAACAGGGATGTACACTGAAGCTTTCTTT.